This TCR beta chain was captured in a study of shared clonotypes between healthy human individuals. Assay: immunoSEQ multiplex PCR; the TCRdb copy retains only in-frame clones and omits some. This sample has about 990,000 clones, with approximately 80% found just once. This clone occurred once. Germline V gene data show CDR1 as MDHEN and CDR2 as SYDVKM. The CDR3 has 15 residues. The V end lost 4 bases, the J end lost 2 bases, and 15 bases lay between the germline ends. This TCR came from a man younger than 35 in good health. Some clones in this sample may be carry-over from other donors' samples. This chain connects TRBV28 to TRBJ2-7; D uncertain. The sample comprised memory CD4+ T cells from PBMCs. Subset: CD45RA-negative fraction. The CDR3 sequence is CASSWERVSTYEQYF. CDR3 coding DNA: TGTGCCAGCAGTTGGGAAAGGGTATCGACCTACGAGCAGTACTTC.